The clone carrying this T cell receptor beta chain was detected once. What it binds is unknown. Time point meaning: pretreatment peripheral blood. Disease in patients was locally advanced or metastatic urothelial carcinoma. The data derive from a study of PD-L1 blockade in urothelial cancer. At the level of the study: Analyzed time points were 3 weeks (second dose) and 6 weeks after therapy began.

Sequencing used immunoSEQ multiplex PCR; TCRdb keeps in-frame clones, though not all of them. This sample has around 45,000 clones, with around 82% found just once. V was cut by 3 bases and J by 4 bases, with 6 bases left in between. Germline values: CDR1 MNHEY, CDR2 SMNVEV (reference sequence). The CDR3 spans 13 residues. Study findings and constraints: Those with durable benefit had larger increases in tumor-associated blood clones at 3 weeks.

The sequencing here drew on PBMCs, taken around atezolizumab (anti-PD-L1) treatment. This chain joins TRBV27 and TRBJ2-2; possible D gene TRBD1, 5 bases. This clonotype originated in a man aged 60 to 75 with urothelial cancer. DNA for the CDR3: TGTGCCAGCAGTTTCAGGGTCACCGGGGAGCTGTTTTTT. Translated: CASSFRVTGELFF.